The entry below gives a single TCR beta chain sequence along with its context. This CDR3 comprises 13 residues. The trim removed 8 bases at V and 3 bases at J, leaving 3 bases unmatched. Data came from immunoSEQ multiplex PCR; TCRdb stores just in-frame clones and leaves some out. Of around 290,000 clones in the sample, 70% to 90% were seen once. This entry comes from a study of blood T cell repertoires in COVID-19. The chain combines TRBV12-3 or TRBV12-4 with TRBJ1-3, with 8 bases fitting TRBD1. The origin of this receptor is a woman in her 70s with COVID-19, enrolled during active disease. Sample: peripheral blood. The CDR3 reads CASAGGDGNTIYF. The CDR3 bases are TGTGCCAGCGCAGGGGGCGATGGAAACACCATATATTTT.